The 9 T cell receptor beta chains reported below all come from one sample, sequenced in a study of cytomegalovirus exposure and HLA in healthy donors. PCR primers comprised 60 Vbeta and 13 Jbeta primers. Clones were sequenced by immunoSEQ multiplex PCR, and TCRdb holds only the in-frame ones, with some missing. This table holds more than 100,000 clones, more than 65% found once. Sequencing was done on a sample of PBMCs. Source of these receptors: a woman aged 18-29 years in good health and CMV-seropositive.

The chain recombines TRBV20-1 with TRBJ1-6; D is possibly TRBD1 (5 bases). The ends were cut back, 4 bases at V and 14 bases at J, with 12 bases in the middle. From germline, CDR1 is DFQATT and CDR2 SNEGSKA (reference sequence). This CDR3 is built from 11 residues. The CDR3 loop is CSATQGTSLHF. The CDR3, as DNA: TGCAGTGCTACCCAGGGCACATCCCTCCACTTT.

CDR3 nucleotides: TGCAGCGTTGCAGCGGGAGGTCGCACAGATACGCAGTATTTT. Translated: CSVAAGGRTDTQYF. This sequence joins TRBV29-1 and TRBJ2-3; 9 positions agree with TRBD2. The CDR3 contains 14 residues. Per germline, CDR1 SQVTM and CDR2 ANQGSEA. The ends lost 4 bases at V and 1 base at J; junction bases unmatched: 3.

The chain recombines TRBV5-6 with TRBJ2-3, with 9 bases matching TRBD1. Germline V gene lookup returns CDR1 SGHDT and CDR2 YYEEEE. Trimming took 4 bases from V and 1 from J; bases not matched to a gene: 13. This CDR3 region has 18 residues. CDR3 coding DNA: TGTGCCAGCAGCCACTTGGGGTCCCGGACAGGGGGCACAGATACGCAGTATTTT. It specifies CASSHLGSRTGGTDTQYF.

The rearrangement uses TRBV5-4 and TRBJ2-5; 10 bases line up with TRBD1. Germline trimming cut 2 bases from V and 9 bases from J; bases unmatched to any gene: 7. The germline V gene has CDR1 SGHNT and CDR2 YYREEE (reference sequence). The CDR3 is 14 amino acids. Here the CDR3 reads CASSLLTGGSAQYF. The CDR3 bases are TGTGCCAGCAGCTTACTGACAGGGGGCTCGGCCCAGTACTTC.

The rearrangement joins TRBV10-3 to TRBJ1-2, with D unresolved. The CDR3 is made up of 12 amino acids. The germline CDR1 and CDR2 sequences are ENHRY and SYGVKD. V lost 1 base and J 5 bases, leaving 5 bases between the germline ends. CDR3 protein: CAISEYSYGYTF. The CDR3 DNA follows: TGTGCCATCAGTGAGTATAGTTATGGCTACACCTTC.

This clone was seen a few times. The chain links TRBV7-9 to TRBJ2-5; a possible D gene is TRBD1 (7 bases). The J call may be incorrect, as the DNA end agrees better with TRBJ2-7. CDR1 is SEHNR and CDR2 is FQNEAQ in the germline V gene (reference sequence). The CDR3 length is 14 residues. The chain's CDR3 is CASSLGGQNYEQYF. The CDR3 coding sequence is TGTGCCAGCAGCTTGGGGGGACAGAACTACGAGCAGTACTTC.

The chain combines TRBV11-3 with TRBJ2-5; 7 bases match TRBD2. CDR3 length: 12 amino acids. CDR1 SGHNT and CDR2 YENEEA come from the germline V gene. Unmatched junction bases numbered 4, after V lost 5 bases and J lost 7 bases. The CDR3 DNA follows: TGTGCCAGCAGCCCCCCGGGGGGGACCCAGTACTTC. Its protein product is CASSPPGGTQYF.

The chain links TRBV6-6 to TRBJ1-5, with 8 bases lining up with TRBD1. CDR3 length: 13 amino acids. Losses at the gene ends were 6 bases for V and 2 bases for J; bases not matched to a gene: 0. The germline CDR1 and CDR2 sequences are MNHNY and SVGAGI (reference sequence). In nucleotides, the CDR3 is TGTGCCAGCAGGACAGGGGGCAATCAGCCCCAGCATTTT. Its protein is CASRTGGNQPQHF.

The V and J genes are TRBV28 and TRBJ1-1; a weak D match, TRBD1 (6 bases). V dropped 5 bases and J dropped 0 bases, with 7 bases sitting between them. CDR1 and CDR2 (germline): MDHEN, SYDVKM. This CDR3 has 13 residues. This CDR3 is CASSGQLNTEAFF. CDR3 nucleotide sequence: TGTGCCAGCAGTGGACAGCTGAACACTGAAGCTTTCTTT.